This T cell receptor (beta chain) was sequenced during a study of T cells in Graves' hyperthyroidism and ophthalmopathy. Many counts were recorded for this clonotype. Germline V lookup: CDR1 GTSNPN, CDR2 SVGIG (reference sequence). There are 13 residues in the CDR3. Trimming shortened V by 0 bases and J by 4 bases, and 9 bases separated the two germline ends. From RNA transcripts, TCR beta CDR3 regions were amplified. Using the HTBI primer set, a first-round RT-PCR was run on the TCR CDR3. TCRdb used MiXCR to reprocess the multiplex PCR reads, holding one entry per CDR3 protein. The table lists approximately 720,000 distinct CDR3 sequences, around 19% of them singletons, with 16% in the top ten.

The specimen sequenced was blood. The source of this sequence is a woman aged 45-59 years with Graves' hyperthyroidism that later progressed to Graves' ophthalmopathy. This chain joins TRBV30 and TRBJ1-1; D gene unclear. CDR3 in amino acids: CAWSVDPFTEAFF. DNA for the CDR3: TGTGCCTGGAGTGTCGACCCGTTCACTGAAGCTTTCTTT.